One and the same sample provided the 14 T cell receptor beta chains below, sequenced in a study of blood T cell repertoires in COVID-19. Sequenced by immunoSEQ multiplex PCR; TCRdb stores in-frame clones only, minus some. Among 200,000 to 250,000 clones, under 85% were seen once, and the ten largest hold over 6.5%. Sequencing was carried out using peripheral blood. These receptors all come from a woman older than 75 with COVID-19, enrolled during active disease.

J is TRBJ1-2 and V is TRBV7-3; tentative D call: TRBD1 (6 bases). Trimming stripped 4 bases from V and 7 bases from J, with 22 bases between. The CDR3 totals 16 residues. The V gene's germline CDR1 is SGHTA and CDR2 FQGTGA. Here the CDR3 reads CASSSPGGRMASGYTF. The CDR3 nucleotides read TGTGCCAGCAGCTCACCGGGGGGGCGGATGGCCTCTGGCTACACCTTC.

This clone was observed once. The chain couples TRBV5-1 to TRBJ2-5, with D possibly TRBD2 on 6 matching bases. The CDR3 runs 18 residues. CDR1 and CDR2 from the germline V gene are SGHRS and YFSETQ. The V and J ends lost 1 base and 2 bases respectively, with 21 bases between them. The CDR3 coding sequence is TGCGCCAGCAGCTTGTTTTCGTTGGCAGGAGGGCCTCAAGAGACCCAGTACTTC. Protein sequence: CASSLFSLAGGPQETQYF.

This clone occurred a few times. J is TRBJ1-2 and V is TRBV6-5; TRBD1 aligns across 8 bases. With V trimmed by 11 bases and J by 0 bases, 8 bases remained unmatched. CDR1 MNHEY and CDR2 SVGAGI come from the germline V gene. The CDR3 is 14 amino acids. The CDR3 sequence: CASQGQGPNYGYTF. The CDR3 DNA is TGTGCCTCCCAAGGACAGGGTCCTAACTATGGCTACACCTTC.

The rearrangement links TRBV9 to TRBJ2-7, with TRBD1 matching over 8 bases. The CDR3 is made up of 14 amino acids. The V gene end was trimmed by 0 bases and the J gene end by 5 bases; junction bases not matched to a gene: 4. Germline V gene sequence: CDR1 SGDLS, CDR2 YYNGEE. The CDR3 DNA reads as TGTGCCAGCAGCGTAGCCGGGACAGGTGACGAGCAGTACTTC. It specifies CASSVAGTGDEQYF.

This sequence joins TRBV2 and TRBJ2-1, with 7 bases that match TRBD2. The V gene end was trimmed by 7 bases and the J gene end by 4 bases; junction bases not matched to a gene: 10. The CDR3 is 15 residues long. In germline, CDR1 is SNHLY, CDR2 FYNNEI. For the CDR3, the DNA is TGTGCCAGCAAGTTCGGGGGAGGGCGTTACAATGAGCAGTTCTTC. Its translation is CASKFGGGRYNEQFF.

The chain recombines TRBV18 with TRBJ1-1; D not resolved. Germline CDR1 reads KGHSH; CDR2 reads LQKENI. The CDR3 spans 14 residues. V gave up 6 bases and J gave up 0 bases, with 11 bases separating them. The CDR3 sequence: CASSPETVNTEAFF. The CDR3 DNA is TGTGCCAGCTCCCCCGAAACAGTGAACACTGAAGCTTTCTTT. Drawing the rest from reference TRBV18 and TRBJ1-1, the complete variable domain is NAGVMQNPRHLVRRRGQEARLRCSPMKGHSHVYWYRQLPEEGLKFMVYLQKENIIDESGMPKERFSAEFPKEGPSILRIQQVVRGDSAAYFCASSPETVNTEAFFGQGTRLTVV.

V gene TRBV5-1 combines with J gene TRBJ2-2; possibly TRBD1 for D (7 bases). Trimming shortened V by 6 bases and J by 4 bases, and 10 bases separated the two germline ends. CDR1 SGHRS and CDR2 YFSETQ come from the germline V gene. The CDR3 runs to 13 residues. The CDR3 DNA follows: TGCGCCAGCAATCAGGGGGGCACCGGGGAGCTGTTTTTT. Residues: CASNQGGTGELFF.

The rearrangement uses TRBV5-1 and TRBJ2-5; D is possibly TRBD1 (6 bases). V was pared by 0 bases and J by 2 bases, with 14 bases between. The germline V gene encodes CDR1 SGHRS and CDR2 YFSETQ. The CDR3 consists of 16 residues. The CDR3 is CASSLAGGNNQETQYF. The DNA of the CDR3 is TGCGCCAGCAGCTTGGCTGGGGGCAACAATCAAGAGACCCAGTACTTC.

This clone was picked up a small number of times. V usage is TRBV25-1 and J usage is TRBJ2-1, with TRBD2 identical over 13 bases. The CDR3 is made up of 16 amino acids. Unmatched junction bases numbered 9, after V lost 3 bases and J lost 10 bases. Germline CDR1 and CDR2: MGHDK and SYGVNS. DNA of the CDR3: TGTGCCAGCAGTGACCCGGGACTAGCGGGGAGGTGGGAGCAGTTCTTC. Translating gives CASSDPGLAGRWEQFF.

In regard to this clone: Within the sample, other DNA sequences also encode this same CDR3. The V gene is TRBV5-1, the J gene TRBJ2-3, with a tentative D call TRBD2 (5 bases). Trimming removed 0 bases from V and 6 bases from J, with 11 bases in between. The CDR3 loop spans 14 amino acids. Germline loops: CDR1 SGHRS, CDR2 YFSETQ. CDR3 in DNA: TGCGCCAGCAGCTTGGAAGGACGAGGGGATACGCAGTATTTT. This codes for CASSLEGRGDTQYF.

The DNA for the CDR3 is TGTGCCAGCAGTCCTTTTACAGATACGCAGTATTTT. Amino acid sequence: CASSPFTDTQYF. This sequence joins TRBV12-3 or TRBV12-4 and TRBJ2-3; D not resolved. The CDR3 loop spans 12 amino acids. Deletions cut 5 bases from V and 3 bases from J, with 6 bases between.

V and J are TRBV5-4 and TRBJ1-2; 10 nucleotides agree with TRBD1. V lost 4 bases to trimming and J lost 4 bases; unmatched junction nucleotides: 7. Looked up from germline, CDR1 is SGHNT and CDR2 is YYREEE (reference sequence). CDR3 length equals 15 residues. The CDR3 nucleotides read TGTGCCAGCAGCCCAACCGGACAGGGGGGCTATGGCTACACCTTC. It yields the protein CASSPTGQGGYGYTF.

This chain uses TRBV6-2 or TRBV6-3 with TRBJ2-1, with D uncertain. The V gene lost 6 bases and the J gene lost 6 bases, with 15 bases spanning the gap. Looked up from germline, CDR1 is MNHEY and CDR2 is SVGEGT. The CDR3 loop spans 14 amino acids. This CDR3 reads CASSRHVPLNEQFF. CDR3 bases: TGTGCCAGCAGCCGACACGTCCCGCTCAATGAGCAGTTCTTC.

This sequence joins TRBV29-1 and TRBJ2-1; TRBD2 matches 9 bases. CDR3 length: 12 amino acids. CDR1 is SQVTM, CDR2 ANQGSEA, per germline. V shed 7 bases and J 9 bases; nucleotides not matched to a gene: 7. CDR3 residues: CSAGTSNSEQFF. In nucleotides, the CDR3 is TGCAGCGCCGGGACTAGCAATTCTGAGCAGTTCTTC.